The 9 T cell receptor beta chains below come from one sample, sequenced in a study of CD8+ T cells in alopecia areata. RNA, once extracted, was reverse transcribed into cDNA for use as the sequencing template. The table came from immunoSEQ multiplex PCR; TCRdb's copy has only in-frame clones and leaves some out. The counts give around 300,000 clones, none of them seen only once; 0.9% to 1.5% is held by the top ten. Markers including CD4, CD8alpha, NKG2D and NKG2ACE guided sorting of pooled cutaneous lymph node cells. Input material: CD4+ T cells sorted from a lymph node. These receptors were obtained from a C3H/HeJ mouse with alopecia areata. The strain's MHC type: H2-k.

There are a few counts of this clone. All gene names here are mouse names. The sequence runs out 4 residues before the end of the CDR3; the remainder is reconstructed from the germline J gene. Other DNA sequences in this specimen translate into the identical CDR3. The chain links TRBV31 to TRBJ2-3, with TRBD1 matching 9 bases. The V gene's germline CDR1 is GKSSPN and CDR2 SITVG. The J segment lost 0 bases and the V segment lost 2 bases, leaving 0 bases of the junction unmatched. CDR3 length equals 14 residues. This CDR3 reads CAWSGTGSAETLYF. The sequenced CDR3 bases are TGTGCCTGGAGTGGGACAGGGAGTGCAGAA.

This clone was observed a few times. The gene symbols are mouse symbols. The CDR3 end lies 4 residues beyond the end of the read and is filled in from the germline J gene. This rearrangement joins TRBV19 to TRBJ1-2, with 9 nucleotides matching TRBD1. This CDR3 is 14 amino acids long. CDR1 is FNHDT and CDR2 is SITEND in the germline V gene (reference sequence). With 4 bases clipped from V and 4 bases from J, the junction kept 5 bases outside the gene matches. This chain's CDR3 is CASSPGTGSSDYTF. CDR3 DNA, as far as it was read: TGTGCCAGCAGTCCCGGGACAGGGAGCTCC.

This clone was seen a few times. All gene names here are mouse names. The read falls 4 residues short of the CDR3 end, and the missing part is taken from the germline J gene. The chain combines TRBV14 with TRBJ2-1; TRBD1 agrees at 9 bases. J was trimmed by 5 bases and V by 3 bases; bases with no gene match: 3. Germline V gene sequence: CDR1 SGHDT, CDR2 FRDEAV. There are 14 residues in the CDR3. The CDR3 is CASSSWTGDAEQFF. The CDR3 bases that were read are TGTGCCAGCAGTTCCTGGACAGGGGATGCT.

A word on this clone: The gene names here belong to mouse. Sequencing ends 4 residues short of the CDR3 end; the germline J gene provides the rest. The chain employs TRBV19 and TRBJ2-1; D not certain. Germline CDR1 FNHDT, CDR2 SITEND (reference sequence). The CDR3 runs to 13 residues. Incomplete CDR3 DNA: TGTGCCAGCAGTATGGTTTTAGAGGCT. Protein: CASSMVLEA. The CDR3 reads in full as CASSMVLEAEQFF. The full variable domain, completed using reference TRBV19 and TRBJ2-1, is GGIITQTPKFLIGQEGQKLTLKCQQNFNHDTMYWYRQDSGKGLRLIYYSITENDLQKGDLSEGYDASREKKSSFSLTVTSAQKNEMAVFLCASSMVLEAEQFFGPGTRLTVL.

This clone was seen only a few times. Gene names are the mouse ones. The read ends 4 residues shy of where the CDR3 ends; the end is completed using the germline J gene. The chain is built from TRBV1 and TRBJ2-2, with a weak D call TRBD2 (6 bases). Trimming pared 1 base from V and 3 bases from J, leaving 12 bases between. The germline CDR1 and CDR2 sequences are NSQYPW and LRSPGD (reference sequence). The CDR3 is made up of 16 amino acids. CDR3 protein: CTCSAANWDYTGQLYF. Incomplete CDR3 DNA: TGCACCTGCAGTGCAGCAAACTGGGACTACACCGGG.

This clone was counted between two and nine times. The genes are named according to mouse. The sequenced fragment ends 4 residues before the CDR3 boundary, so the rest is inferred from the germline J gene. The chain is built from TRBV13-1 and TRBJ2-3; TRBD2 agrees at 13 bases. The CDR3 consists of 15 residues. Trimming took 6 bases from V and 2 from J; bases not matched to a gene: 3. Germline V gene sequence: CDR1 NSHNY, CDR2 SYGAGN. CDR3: CASTGTGGVAETLYF. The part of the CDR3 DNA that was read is TGTGCCAGCACCGGGACTGGGGGGGTTGCAGAA.

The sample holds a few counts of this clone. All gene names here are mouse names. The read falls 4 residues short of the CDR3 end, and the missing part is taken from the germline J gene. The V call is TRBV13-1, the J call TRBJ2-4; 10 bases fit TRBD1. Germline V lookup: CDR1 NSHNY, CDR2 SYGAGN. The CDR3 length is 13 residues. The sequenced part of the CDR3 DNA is TGTGCCAGCAGTGGGGACAGGGGAAAC. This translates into CASSGDRGN. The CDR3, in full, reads CASSGDRGNTLYF.

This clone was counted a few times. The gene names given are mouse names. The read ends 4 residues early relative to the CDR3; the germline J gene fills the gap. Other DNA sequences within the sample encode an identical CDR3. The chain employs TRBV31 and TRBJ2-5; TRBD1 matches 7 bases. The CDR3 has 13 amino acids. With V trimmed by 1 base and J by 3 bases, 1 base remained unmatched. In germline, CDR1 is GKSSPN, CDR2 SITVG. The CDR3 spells CAWSRQGQDTQYF. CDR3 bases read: TGTGCCTGGAGTCGACAGGGACAAGAC.

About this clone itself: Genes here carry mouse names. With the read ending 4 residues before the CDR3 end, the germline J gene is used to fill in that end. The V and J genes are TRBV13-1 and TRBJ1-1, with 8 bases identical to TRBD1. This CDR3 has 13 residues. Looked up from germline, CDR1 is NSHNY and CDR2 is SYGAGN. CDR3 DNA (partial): TGTGCCAGCACCAGGGGGCGCGGCCCA. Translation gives CASTRGRGP. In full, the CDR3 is CASTRGRGPEVFF.